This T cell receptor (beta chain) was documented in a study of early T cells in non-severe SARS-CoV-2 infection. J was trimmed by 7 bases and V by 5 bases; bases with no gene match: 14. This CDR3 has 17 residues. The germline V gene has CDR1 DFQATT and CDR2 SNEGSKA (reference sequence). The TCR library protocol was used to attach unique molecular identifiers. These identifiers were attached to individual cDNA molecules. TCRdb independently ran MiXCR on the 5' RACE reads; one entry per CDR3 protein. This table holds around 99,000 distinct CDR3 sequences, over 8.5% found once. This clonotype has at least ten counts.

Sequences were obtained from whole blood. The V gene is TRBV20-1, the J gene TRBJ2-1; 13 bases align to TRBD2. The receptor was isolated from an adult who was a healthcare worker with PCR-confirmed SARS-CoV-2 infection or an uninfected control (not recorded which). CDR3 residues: CSAPRTWTSGSTNEQFF. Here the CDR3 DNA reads TGCAGTGCTCCGAGGACTTGGACTAGCGGGAGCACAAATGAGCAGTTCTTC.